The clone carrying this T cell receptor (beta chain) was detected once. The antigen remains undetermined. The assay used was immunoSEQ (version v3.0), run at survey level. What sequencing targeted per sample was about 35,000-50,000 T-cell genomes. Sequencing was performed with immunoSEQ multiplex PCR; in TCRdb, only in-frame clones are kept and a portion is missing. The sample carries roughly 19,000 clones, approximately 82% recorded once. These data are taken from a study of long-term antiretroviral therapy in people with HIV. Sampling of each donor yielded at least one pre-ART PBMC sample and at least two post-ART PBMC samples. In each sample, about 0.9-10 million cryopreserved PBMC were present before DNA extraction. Study-level results: Versus controls, repertoires in people with HIV had narrower CDR3 length ranges.

CDR1 and CDR2 from the germline V gene are SEHNR and FQNEAQ (reference sequence). The CDR3 totals 16 residues. Trimming took 5 bases from V and 2 from J; bases not matched to a gene: 11. The source material was unsorted PBMCs, sampled around 2.5 years after starting antiretroviral therapy. This chain connects TRBV7-9 to TRBJ2-7, with 8 bases aligning to TRBD1. The receptor's source is a man aged 40-49 years with HIV. The CDR3 DNA follows: TGTGCCAGCAGCCGTGGGACAGGCTACGACCCCTACGAGCAGTACTTC. Residues: CASSRGTGYDPYEQYF.